This T cell receptor (beta chain) was profiled in a study of shared clonotypes between healthy human individuals. V lost 1 base and J lost 11, with 9 bases in between. Germline assignment: CDR1 SGHTA and CDR2 FQGNSA. The CDR3 has 12 residues. Study results and caveats: Among non-shared clonotypes, generation probabilities were lower than among those shared by all four donors.

Details on this clone: Its specificity is unknown.

Sequencing was performed with immunoSEQ multiplex PCR; in TCRdb, only in-frame clones are kept and a portion is missing. The table records some 2,500,000 clones, just under 95% of them present only once. This TCR was sampled from a man younger than 35 in good health. Some clones in this sample may be carry-over from other donors' samples. This chain links TRBV7-2 with TRBJ1-5, with D tentatively TRBD1 (5 bases). The sequenced material came from naive CD4+ T cells from PBMCs. The subset here: CD45RA+ positively selected. The CDR3 loop reads CASSLVGAAQHF. CDR3 DNA sequence: TGTGCCAGCAGCTTAGTTGGGGCGGCCCAGCATTTT.